The following is a TCR beta chain sequence with its context. The data were obtained in a study of blood T cell repertoires in COVID-19. Whole-study context: Some COVID-19 samples were acute and others convalescent; all came from the United States, Italy and Spain. T cells, B-cell-depleted T cells, or PBMCs provided the cDNA or gDNA that served as material.

As handled by the study authors: It was from reference gene primer amplification that nucleated cell counts were estimated. Profiled with immunoSEQ multiplex PCR; TCRdb holds only in-frame clones, not every one. The DNA was the basis for D and trimming; V, J and clone size are from that table. The sample carries about 280,000 clones, approximately 91% recorded once. The CDR3 length is 16 residues. The V and J ends lost 4 bases and 3 bases, in that order; junction bases with no gene match: 5. Germline V gene lookup returns CDR1 MNHEY and CDR2 SVGAGI. Sequenced input: peripheral blood. V usage is TRBV6-5 and J usage is TRBJ2-2; 10 bases agree with TRBD1. This TCR was recovered from a man between 18 and 29 years old with active or convalescent COVID-19. Here the CDR3 reads CASSSETGGYTGELFF. CDR3 in DNA: TGTGCCAGCAGTTCCGAGACAGGGGGCTACACCGGGGAGCTGTTTTTT.